A single sample is the source of the 6 T cell receptor beta chains below, sequenced in a study of response to subunit inactivated influenza vaccine. TCRdb reprocessed the RT-PCR reads via MiXCR and lists one record per CDR3 protein. The sample yields about 500,000 distinct CDR3 sequences, approximately 7.3% seen once. The specimen comprised PBMCs from blood, sampled roughly 24 months after vaccination. The receptors derive from a man aged 50 to 69 who received an inactivated influenza vaccine.

This clonotype was recorded many times. The gene calls are TRBV12-3 or TRBV12-4 and TRBJ2-7, with D uncertain. V was shortened by 2 bases and J by 1 base, with 9 bases between the two germline ends. The CDR3 contains 14 residues. The CDR3 sequence is CASSLLGRSYEQYF. DNA of the CDR3: TGTGCCAGCAGTTTACTCGGCAGGTCCTACGAGCAGTACTTC.

The J gene is TRBJ1-6, the V gene TRBV5-1; D is perhaps TRBD1 (6 bases). CDR1 is SGHRS, CDR2 YFSETQ, per germline. The CDR3 has 15 amino acids. Trimming removed 2 bases from V and 6 bases from J, with 12 bases in between. The CDR3 region has the DNA TGCGCCAGCAGCTTACGATCGGACAGTAATTCACCCCTCCACTTT. This encodes CASSLRSDSNSPLHF.

The J gene is TRBJ2-6, the V gene TRBV7-6; D uncertain. Trimming took 1 base from V and 0 from J, leaving 4 bases between them. The CDR3 consists of 15 residues. Germline values: CDR1 SGHVS, CDR2 FNYEAQ. The CDR3 DNA reads as TGTGCCAGCAGCTTAGTTAACTCTGGGGCCAACGTCCTGACTTTC. Protein product: CASSLVNSGANVLTF.

The chain links TRBV6-2 or TRBV6-3 to TRBJ2-7, with D perhaps matching TRBD2 (6 bases). There are 14 residues in the CDR3. Germline CDR1 MNHEY, CDR2 SVGEGT. V shed 2 bases and J shed 2 bases, with 10 bases lying between them. CDR3 sequence reads: CASSYPGGAYEQYF. CDR3 bases: TGTGCCAGCAGTTACCCCGGGGGAGCCTACGAGCAGTACTTC.

This clonotype was observed at least ten times. The chain combines TRBV12-3 or TRBV12-4 with TRBJ2-5; no firm D call. This CDR3 is 14 amino acids long. The germline V and J ends were trimmed by 3 bases and 0 bases, with 8 bases remaining between them. For the CDR3, the DNA is TGTGCCAGCAGTTTCCGAGACTACCAAGAGACCCAGTACTTC. Amino acids: CASSFRDYQETQYF.

This clonotype was recorded a few times. The J gene is TRBJ2-1, the V gene TRBV2; the match to TRBD2 covers 9 bases. In germline, CDR1 is SNHLY, CDR2 FYNNEI. Trimming at V came to 2 bases and at J to 3 bases, leaving 5 bases not matched to a gene. CDR3 size: 16 residues. DNA of the CDR3: TGTGCCAGCAGTGAAACTGTTAGCGGGAGCTACAATGAGCAGTTCTTC. This encodes CASSETVSGSYNEQFF.